This passage covers 6 T cell receptor beta chains from one sample sequenced in a study of T cells in Graves' hyperthyroidism and ophthalmopathy. TCR beta CDR3 regions were amplified from RNA. With the HTBI primer set, the TCR CDR3 went through a first round of RT-PCR. Each CDR3 protein is one row after TCRdb ran MiXCR on the multiplex PCR reads. The sample carries around 580,000 distinct CDR3 sequences, around 17% recorded once. Source material: blood. All receptors derive from a woman younger than 35 with Graves' hyperthyroidism.

The J gene is TRBJ2-2, the V gene TRBV10-3; 7 nucleotides line up with TRBD1. CDR3 length: 15 amino acids. Unmatched junction bases numbered 3, after V lost 2 bases and J lost 3 bases. CDR1 and CDR2 (germline): ENHRY, SYGVKD. The CDR3 DNA follows: TGTGCCATCAGTGAGACCGGGACAGACACCGGGGAGCTGTTTTTT. It codes for CAISETGTDTGELFF.

The chain uses TRBV5-1 and TRBJ2-7; 11 nucleotides match TRBD2. CDR3 size: 16 residues. J lost 5 bases, V lost 4 bases, and 11 bases had no gene match. Germline lookup yields CDR1 SGHRS and CDR2 YFSETQ. The CDR3 DNA reads as TGCGCCAGCAGCATTCCACTAGCGGGAGAGATCAACGAGCAGTACTTC. Translated, it gives CASSIPLAGEINEQYF.

The table lists this clonotype with a few counts. This chain uses TRBV19 with TRBJ1-5; tentatively, D is TRBD1 (6 bases). Trimming left V 4 bases short and J 11 bases short, with 18 bases between. Germline loops: CDR1 LNHDA, CDR2 SQIVND (reference sequence). This CDR3 has 14 residues. The CDR3 nucleotides read TGTGCCAGTAGTACGACTGCGGGGGGGGCGACCCAGCATTTT. It encodes CASSTTAGGATQHF.

At least ten counts were recorded for this clonotype. The chain links TRBV7-2 to TRBJ1-2; 12 bases agree with TRBD1. The CDR3 consists of 14 residues. Germline V gene data show CDR1 as SGHTA and CDR2 as FQGNSA. Unmatched junction bases numbered 6, after V lost 5 bases and J lost 8 bases. The CDR3 protein is CASSPGQGAGGYTF. In nucleotides, the CDR3 is TGTGCCAGCAGCCCGGGACAGGGGGCGGGGGGCTACACCTTC.

The chain links TRBV12-5 to TRBJ2-7, with no clear D. The CDR3 is 11 amino acids. V lost 4 bases and J 3 bases, leaving 4 bases between the germline ends. From germline, CDR1 is LGHNT and CDR2 FRNRAP. The CDR3 DNA is TGTGCTAGTGGTTCAAACTACGAGCAGTACTTC. Translated: CASGSNYEQYF.

This clonotype was counted at least ten times. The chain is built from TRBV5-6 and TRBJ1-2, with a weak D call TRBD1 (5 bases). With 0 bases removed from V and 4 bases from J, the gap between germline ends came to 13 bases. The germline gives CDR1 SGHDT, CDR2 YYEEEE. CDR3 length: 15 amino acids. The DNA for the CDR3 is TGTGCCAGCAGCTTGGGCAGGGCAAGAGCCTATGGCTACACCTTC. It yields the protein CASSLGRARAYGYTF.